The 20 T cell receptor beta chains below all came from one sample that was sequenced in a study of Ad26.COV2.S vaccination and SARS-CoV-2 variants. Treatment described: around 19 received Ad26.COV2.S at low or high dose, single or two shots; roughly five received placebo; per-sample allocation not given. After the first vaccine or placebo injection, samples were drawn on day 63. TCRdb's copy holds only in-frame clones and misses some; the assay was immunoSEQ multiplex PCR. The repertoire holds around 250,000 clones, with roughly 85% as singletons. The sequenced sample was peripheral blood, obtained in a trial of Ad26.COV2.S vaccine versus placebo. Receptor source: a person between 18 and 65 years old who received the Ad26.COV2.S COVID-19 vaccine or a placebo.

This chain links TRBV5-1 with TRBJ2-1, with TRBD2 identical over 11 bases. The CDR3 has 15 amino acids. Germline CDR1 and CDR2: SGHRS and YFSETQ. Germline trimming cut 4 bases from V and 4 bases from J; bases unmatched to any gene: 4. CDR3 in DNA: TGCGCCAGCAGCCGCCTAGCGGGAGGTTACAATGAGCAGTTCTTC. It is translated as CASSRLAGGYNEQFF.

The V and J genes are TRBV6-5 and TRBJ1-5; the D gene is possibly TRBD1 (6 bases). The ends were cut back, 6 bases at V and 3 bases at J, with 9 bases in the middle. Germline V gene lookup returns CDR1 MNHEY and CDR2 SVGAGI. CDR3 size: 13 residues. In DNA, the CDR3 is TGTGCCAGCAGAGACAGGTTCAATCAGCCCCAGCATTTT. It specifies CASRDRFNQPQHF.

The genes are TRBV19 and TRBJ2-2, with 7 bases aligning to TRBD1. This CDR3 is built from 15 residues. V lost 6 bases, J lost 3 bases, and 7 bases stayed unmatched. From germline, CDR1 is LNHDA and CDR2 SQIVND (reference sequence). CDR3 nucleotide sequence: TGTGCCAGTAGCCGACAGGGATTACACACCGGGGAGCTGTTTTTT. It specifies CASSRQGLHTGELFF.

This clone showed up just a few times. V is TRBV20-1 and J is TRBJ2-7; 7 positions agree with TRBD1. The V gene end was trimmed by 3 bases and the J gene end by 6 bases; junction bases not matched to a gene: 11. The CDR3 runs to 14 residues. Germline V lookup: CDR1 DFQATT, CDR2 SNEGSKA (reference sequence). The CDR3 DNA reads as TGCAGTGCTAGTACTATACGTAACAGGGGCGAGCAGTACTTC. Translated: CSASTIRNRGEQYF.

This chain joins TRBV5-4 and TRBJ2-1; D is unclear. The CDR3 is 14 residues long. V was trimmed by 0 bases and J by 5 bases, leaving 9 bases between them. In germline, CDR1 is SGHNT, CDR2 YYREEE (reference sequence). The CDR3 is CASSLVVSDNEQFF. The DNA for the CDR3 is TGTGCCAGCAGCTTGGTAGTTAGTGACAATGAGCAGTTCTTC.

The chain links TRBV21-1 to TRBJ1-1. TRBV21-1 is a known pseudogene. This CDR3 is built from 16 residues. Here the CDR3 DNA reads TGTGCCAGCAGCAATCCCCGGGGGGGGGAGAACACTGAAGCTTTCTTT. It encodes CASSNPRGGENTEAFF.

This clone is a singleton in its sample. The chain has TRBV27 and TRBJ1-1; TRBD1 agrees at 9 bases. Trimming at V came to 3 bases and at J to 1 base, leaving 3 bases not matched to a gene. The CDR3 has 15 amino acids. CDR1 and CDR2 (germline): MNHEY, SMNVEV (reference sequence). CDR3 region: CASSFWGQGNTEAFF. The CDR3 coding sequence is TGTGCCAGCAGTTTTTGGGGACAGGGGAACACTGAAGCTTTCTTT.

The J gene is TRBJ1-4, the V gene TRBV20-1; D may be TRBD1 (5 bases). The CDR3 extends over 11 amino acids. V shed 6 bases and J shed 8 bases, with 10 bases lying between them. Germline V gives CDR1 DFQATT, CDR2 SNEGSKA (reference sequence). This CDR3 reads CSAGLGEKLFF. In DNA form, the CDR3 reads TGCAGTGCGGGGCTTGGAGAAAAACTGTTTTTT.

This clone appeared a single time. The chain combines TRBV20-1 with TRBJ2-7; 7 bases align to TRBD1. Germline assignment: CDR1 DFQATT and CDR2 SNEGSKA (reference sequence). The CDR3 sequence is 11 residues long. J lost 6 bases, V lost 3 bases, and 2 bases had no gene match. CDR3 nucleotide sequence: TGCAGTGCTAGGACAGGGTCCGAGCAGTACGTC. Its translation is CSARTGSEQYV.

The CDR3 reads CASSLFGRLSTDTQYF. DNA of the CDR3: TGTGCCAGCAGCTTATTCGGGCGGCTCAGCACAGATACGCAGTATTTT. This chain links TRBV7-9 with TRBJ2-3; no clear D. Germline CDR1 reads SEHNR; CDR2 reads FQNEAQ (reference sequence). The CDR3 is 16 residues long. Deletions cut 2 bases from V and 0 bases from J, with 12 bases between.

This chain joins TRBV4-3 and TRBJ2-7; TRBD1 aligns across 7 bases. CDR1 is LGHNA and CDR2 is YSLEER in the germline V gene. This CDR3 comprises 16 residues. V gave up 4 bases and J gave up 5 bases; unmatched junction bases: 14. CDR3 amino acids: CASSPRNRDRCDEQYV. The CDR3, as DNA: TGCGCCAGCAGCCCACGTAACCGGGACAGATGCGACGAGCAGTACGTC.

This clone came up once. The rearrangement joins TRBV6-5 to TRBJ1-2; D perhaps matches TRBD1 (5 bases). The germline V gene has CDR1 MNHEY and CDR2 SVGAGI. This CDR3 comprises 13 residues. Trimming took 7 bases from V and 3 from J, leaving 12 bases between them. Here the CDR3 DNA reads TGTGCCAGCACCGACGACAGCTACTATGGCTACACCTTC. As protein: CASTDDSYYGYTF.

This rearrangement joins TRBV7-2 to TRBJ2-1, with TRBD1 matching over 9 bases. The CDR3 consists of 14 residues. Germline CDR1 reads SGHTA; CDR2 reads FQGNSA. Trimming took 5 bases from V and 6 from J; bases not matched to a gene: 5. The CDR3 sequence: CASSPGTGRNEQFF. In DNA, the CDR3 is TGTGCCAGCAGCCCCGGGACAGGGCGCAATGAGCAGTTCTTC.

The CDR3, as DNA: TGTGCCAGCAGCTTGGACGGGACCGAAGACAGGTATAGCAATCAGCCCCAGCATTTT. Translated: CASSLDGTEDRYSNQPQHF. V usage is TRBV7-9 and J usage is TRBJ1-5; weak D call: TRBD1 (6 bases). V was trimmed by 3 bases and J by 0 bases, leaving 21 bases between them. Germline CDR1 SEHNR, CDR2 FQNEAQ (reference sequence). The CDR3 has 19 amino acids.

For the CDR3, the DNA is TGTGCCAGCAGGCCATTGGGGGCCCAGGAGACCCAGTACTTC. Protein product: CASRPLGAQETQYF. The J gene is TRBJ2-5, the V gene TRBV28, with a weak D call TRBD1 (6 bases). The CDR3 consists of 14 residues. The germline V gene encodes CDR1 MDHEN and CDR2 SYDVKM. V lost 6 bases and J 5 bases, leaving 16 bases between the germline ends.

The rearrangement links TRBV3-1 (or the pseudogene TRBV3-2) to TRBJ2-1; D not resolved. V lost 1 base and J lost 0, with 7 bases in between. Germline V gene sequence: CDR1 LGHDT, CDR2 YNNKEL (reference sequence). The CDR3 runs to 15 residues. This CDR3 reads CASSQGPSSYNEQFF. The DNA of the CDR3 is TGTGCCAGCAGCCAAGGTCCTAGCTCCTACAATGAGCAGTTCTTC.

The rearrangement uses TRBV7-3 and TRBJ2-5; 11 nucleotides line up with TRBD1. This CDR3 contains 16 residues. Looked up from germline, CDR1 is SGHTA and CDR2 is FQGTGA. Trimming at V came to 1 base and at J to 4 bases, leaving 5 bases not matched to a gene. As DNA, the CDR3 is TGTGCCAGCAGCTTAAGAGGAGGGACAGGGGGAGAGACCCAGTACTTC. Its translation is CASSLRGGTGGETQYF.

This chain's CDR3 is CASSLPGGVTDTQYF. The CDR3 coding sequence is TGTGCCAGCAGCCTCCCGGGGGGGGTCACAGATACGCAGTATTTT. The gene calls are TRBV7-2 and TRBJ2-3; 8 bases fit TRBD2. Losses at the gene ends were 5 bases for V and 2 bases for J; bases not matched to a gene: 6. The germline V gene encodes CDR1 SGHTA and CDR2 FQGNSA. The CDR3 has 15 amino acids. The whole variable domain, remainder taken from reference TRBV7-2 and TRBJ2-3, is GAGVSQSPSNKVTEKGKDVELRCDPISGHTALYWYRQSLGQGLEFLIYFQGNSAPDKSGLPSDRFSAERTGGSVSTLTIQRTQQEDSAVYLCASSLPGGVTDTQYFGPGTRLTVL.

This clone came up once. The chain uses TRBV9 and TRBJ1-6; no firm D call. This CDR3 contains 14 residues. Germline V gene data show CDR1 as SGDLS and CDR2 as YYNGEE. The V gene lost 0 bases and the J gene lost 6 bases, with 7 bases spanning the gap. The CDR3 sequence is CASSVARPNSPLHF. CDR3 sequence (DNA): TGTGCCAGCAGCGTAGCCAGGCCTAATTCACCCCTCCACTTT.

This clone is a singleton in its sample. The chain is built from TRBV7-2 and TRBJ1-5, with unresolved D. Trimming stripped 0 bases from V and 8 bases from J, with 14 bases between. CDR1 is SGHTA, CDR2 FQGNSA, per germline. The CDR3 spans 15 residues. Written as DNA, the CDR3 is TGTGCCAGCAGCTTAGCGCAAGGGTACGTTGAGCCCCAGCATTTT. It codes for CASSLAQGYVEPQHF.